This TCR beta chain was captured by sequencing in a study of blood T cells in healthy people across ages. Broader study findings: Compared with aged donors, long-lived donors showed fewer expanded clones, suggesting selection. Samples with more naive T cells showed higher observed beta diversity.

Sample-barcoded 5' priming and a J-beta primer mix drove a second PCR of about 7 to 12 cycles. TCRdb used MiXCR to reprocess the 5' RACE reads, holding one entry per CDR3 protein. The sample holds over 600,000 distinct CDR3 sequences, 20% to 25% seen once. CDR3 size: 11 residues. V lost 3 bases and J 6 bases, leaving 5 bases between the germline ends. Germline CDR1 GTSNPN, CDR2 SVGIG (reference sequence). This clonotype was seen only a few times. What it binds is not known. V and J are TRBV30 and TRBJ2-2; no firm D call. The TCR originated in a man between 65 and 79 years old in good health. Source material: blood. In DNA form, the CDR3 reads TGTGCCTGGAGCTTGCCCGGGGAGCTGTTTTTT. Protein sequence: CAWSLPGELFF.